This entry concerns a single T cell receptor (beta chain). This entry belongs to a study of blood T cell repertoires in COVID-19. The data were produced by immunoSEQ multiplex PCR, yet TCRdb's version contains in-frame clones alone and is incomplete. Of approximately 210,000 clones listed, about nine tenths are singletons. Germline V gene lookup returns CDR1 MNHEY and CDR2 SVGAGI. This CDR3 has 14 residues. V shed 0 bases and J 5 bases; nucleotides not matched to a gene: 3. The clonotype originates from a man aged 30 to 45 in a cohort exposed to, infected with or recovered from COVID-19 (not recorded which). The chain is built from TRBV6-5 and TRBJ1-1, with 7 bases fitting TRBD1. The specimen sequenced was PBMCs or T cells enriched from blood (not recorded which). This chain's CDR3 is CASSYSQGFTEAFF. In nucleotides, the CDR3 is TGTGCCAGCAGTTACTCACAGGGGTTTACTGAAGCTTTCTTT.